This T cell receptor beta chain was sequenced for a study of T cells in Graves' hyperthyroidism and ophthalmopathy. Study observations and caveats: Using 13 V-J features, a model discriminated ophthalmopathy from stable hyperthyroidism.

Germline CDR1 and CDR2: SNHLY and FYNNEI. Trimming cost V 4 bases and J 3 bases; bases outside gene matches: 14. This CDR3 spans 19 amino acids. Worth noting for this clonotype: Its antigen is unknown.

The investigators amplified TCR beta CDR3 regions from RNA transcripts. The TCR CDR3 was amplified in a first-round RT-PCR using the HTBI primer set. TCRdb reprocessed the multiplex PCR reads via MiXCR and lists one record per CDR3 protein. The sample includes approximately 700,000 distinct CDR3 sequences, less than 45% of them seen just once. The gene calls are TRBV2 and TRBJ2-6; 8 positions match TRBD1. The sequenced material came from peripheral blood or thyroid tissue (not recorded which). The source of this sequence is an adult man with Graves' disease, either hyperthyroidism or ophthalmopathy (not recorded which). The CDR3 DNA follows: TGTGCCAGCAGTGCCGCCCCCGGACAGGGAGGAAGTGGGGCCAACGTCCTGACTTTC. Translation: CASSAAPGQGGSGANVLTF.